This T cell receptor (beta chain) stems from a study of blood T cells in healthy people across ages. Study information: With template switching, about one barcoded beta molecule was captured per two T cells.

Study-level results: Diversity of TCR beta per million T cells declined in a roughly linear way with age.

Through a sample-barcoded 5' primer and a J-beta primer mix, a second PCR was run for roughly 6 to 12 cycles. Each cDNA molecule received a tag from a template-switch adaptor that had 12 random nucleotides. Each CDR3 protein gets one entry after TCRdb re-called the 5' RACE reads with MiXCR. The sample records hundreds of thousands of distinct CDR3 sequences, under 50% being singletons. Total RNA was isolated from each sample in quantities of at least 5.5 micrograms. About this clonotype: Its antigen is still unknown.

The source is a man under 40 in good health. Input material: blood.

This chain's CDR3 is CASSFVGTSGGESYEQYF. The CDR3 bases are TGTGCCAGCAGTTTTGTTGGGACTAGCGGGGGGGAAAGCTACGAGCAGTACTTC. The chain is built from TRBV28 and TRBJ2-5; 16 nucleotides align to TRBD2. The J call could be wrong; TRBJ2-7 is a better fit for the DNA end. The length of the CDR3 is 18 residues. Per the germline V gene, CDR1 is MDHEN and CDR2 is SYDVKM.